This is a list of T cell receptor beta chains from one sample in a study of T cell responses to AZD1222 COVID-19 vaccine. Measured with immunoSEQ multiplex PCR; TCRdb has only the in-frame clones, and not every one. Of some 170,000 clones in the sample, 88% were seen once. This material consisted of peripheral blood, taken 28 days after the second AZD1222 dose. These TCRs come from an adult who received the AZD1222 COVID-19 vaccine. CDR3s include the opening cysteine and the closing phenylalanine or tryptophan. A D gene is named only where the DNA matches it firmly. Clone size, where shown, is once, few, many, or a class for clones that have expanded.

V	D	length	J	size	DNA	CDR3
TRBV2	.	14	TRBJ1-1	.	TGTGCCAGCAGTGAACAGGGTTGGGGCACTGAAGCTTTCTTT	CASSEQGWGTEAFF
TRBV5-1	TRBD1	16	TRBJ1-2	.	TGCGCCAGCAGCTTCGGGACAGGGGTTCGCGGCTATGGCTACACCTTC	CASSFGTGVRGYGYTF
TRBV6-5	TRBD1	12	TRBJ1-2	few	TGTGCCACCCGACAGGGGCTCTATGGCTACACCTTC	CATRQGLYGYTF
TRBV19	.	14	TRBJ1-1	.	TGTGCCAGTAGTATAGGCCAGCTAAACACTGAAGCTTTCTTT	CASSIGQLNTEAFF
TRBV11-1	.	14	TRBJ2-7	.	TGTGCCAGCAGCTTAGCTGGGGCTCGGTACGAGCAGTACTTC	CASSLAGARYEQYF
TRBV5-1	TRBD1	19	TRBJ1-6	once	TGCGCCAGCAGCTTCGGTCACCTATACGGGACAGGGGAGAATTCACCCCTCCACTTT	CASSFGHLYGTGENSPLHF
TRBV3-1/TRBV3-2	.	17	TRBJ1-4	once	TGTGCCAGCAGCCAAGATAGGCGGCGGGGAACTAATGAAAAACTGTTTTTT	CASSQDRRRGTNEKLFF
TRBV5-1	.	15	TRBJ2-2	.	TGCGCCAGCAGCTTGACGCTAGCGAGCACCGGGGAGCTGTTTTTT	CASSLTLASTGELFF
TRBV7-9	.	14	TRBJ2-2	.	TGTGCCAGCACCTTTAGAGAGGTCACCGGGGAGCTGTTTTTT	CASTFREVTGELFF
TRBV6-5	.	14	TRBJ2-5	.	TGTGCCAGCAGTACCCCCCAGGAGCGTGAGACCCAGTACTTC	CASSTPQERETQYF
TRBV5-1	TRBD2	16	TRBJ2-3	.	TGCGCCAGCAGCTTGGCACTAGCGGGGAGCACAGATACGCAGTATTTT	CASSLALAGSTDTQYF
TRBV18	.	14	TRBJ2-2	.	TGTGCCAGCTCACCTCGACAGCTCACCGGGGAGCTGTTTTTT	CASSPRQLTGELFF
TRBV6-5	.	16	TRBJ1-6	.	TGTGCCAGCAGTTACTCGGGGACTGTCTCTAATTCACCCCTCCACTTT	CASSYSGTVSNSPLHF
TRBV15	.	12	TRBJ2-1	.	TGTGCCACCAGCAGACAGGGTAATGAGCAGTTCTTC	CATSRQGNEQFF
TRBV7-9	TRBD2	15	TRBJ2-3	.	TGTGCCAGCAGCCCCGGGACTAGCAGCACAGATACGCAGTATTTT	CASSPGTSSTDTQYF
TRBV6-5	TRBD1	15	TRBJ2-7	once	TGTGCCAGCAGACACCCGGGACAGGGGATCCACGAGCAGTACTTC	CASRHPGQGIHEQYF
TRBV3-1/TRBV3-2	.	14	TRBJ1-4	.	TGTGCCAGCAGCCCCCACGATGTCGTAGAAAAACTGTTTTTT	CASSPHDVVEKLFF
TRBV5-8	.	14	TRBJ1-1	once	TGTGCCAGCAGCTTGAGGCAGCCAAACACTGAAGCTTTCTTT	CASSLRQPNTEAFF
TRBV6-6	.	15	TRBJ2-2	.	TGTGCCAGCAGTTACGGTTCTTCGGGGACCGGGGAGCTGTTTTTT	CASSYGSSGTGELFF
TRBV27	TRBD2	15	TRBJ2-1	.	TGTGCCAGCAGTTTAATCCGGGGGGGTAGAAATGAGCAGTTCTTC	CASSLIRGGRNEQFF